The TCR beta chain under discussion was sequenced for a study of T cell clonality in common variable immunodeficiency. General study results and limits: Fewer deletions and N-nucleotide insertions were reportedly seen in common variable immunodeficiency TCR beta sequences. Shared TCRbeta clones were fewer between CVID subjects than controls. What drives increased CVID clonality needs T cell subpopulation sequencing.

This clone has only a few counts. What it binds is unknown. The read falls 3 residues short of the CDR3 end, and the missing part is taken from the germline J gene. Most patients and controls had Caucasian heritage. Replacement immunoglobulin had been given to every CVID subject for at least one year. Sequencing was performed with immunoSEQ multiplex PCR; in TCRdb, only in-frame clones are kept and a portion is missing. This set yields 8,500 to 13,000 clones and no singletons; the top ten hold 6% to 7%. CDR1 and CDR2 from the germline V gene are SGHTA and FQGNSA. The CDR3 covers 14 residues. Trimming cost V 2 bases and J 3 bases, with 10 bases left between them.

Sequencing was carried out using peripheral blood mononuclear cells. The sequence came from a human donor with common variable immunodeficiency. The rearrangement joins TRBV7-2 to TRBJ1-2, with a weak D call TRBD1 (5 bases). CDR3 sequence: CASSLSREHYGYTF. The sequenced part of the CDR3 DNA is TGTGCCAGCAGCTTAAGCAGGGAACACTATGGC.